Listed below are T cell receptor beta chains from one sample, sequenced in a study of T cell repertoires in cytomegalovirus infection. Each CDR3 protein is one row after TCRdb ran MiXCR on the reads. The sample lists about 300,000 distinct CDR3 sequences, roughly a tenth occurring once. Source material: PBMCs. The receptors were gathered from a human donor in good health (CMV status not recorded). Some clones in this sample may be carry-over from other donors' samples. Both conserved end residues are trimmed from each CDR3. Fields, in order: V gene, D gene, CDR3 length, CDR3 protein. A D gene is named only where the DNA matches it firmly.

v_gene: TRBV7-9
d_gene: .
len: 11
CDR3aa: ASSSHTNTEAF

v_gene: TRBV5-5
d_gene: .
len: 10
CDR3aa: ASSPHTDTQY

v_gene: TRBV5-1
d_gene: .
len: 11
CDR3aa: ASSFGRGWGYT

v_gene: TRBV7-9
d_gene: TRBD2
len: 14
CDR3aa: ASSQRGLAGYNEQF

v_gene: TRBV2
d_gene: TRBD2
len: 12
CDR3aa: ASRLGTSGGEQY

v_gene: TRBV5-5
d_gene: .
len: 13
CDR3aa: ASSHTGTHEETQY

v_gene: TRBV10-3
d_gene: .
len: 10
CDR3aa: AIRQATGELF

v_gene: TRBV5-1
d_gene: TRBD1
len: 15
CDR3aa: ASSLDRGVKISTEAF

v_gene: TRBV11-2
d_gene: .
len: 13
CDR3aa: ASRRGQSITGELF

v_gene: TRBV29-1
d_gene: .
len: 8
CDR3aa: SVWSEKLF

v_gene: TRBV20-1
d_gene: .
len: 12
CDR3aa: SAGSRRGSYEQY

v_gene: TRBV29-1
d_gene: .
len: 11
CDR3aa: SVDEGLNTEAF

v_gene: TRBV19
d_gene: TRBD1
len: 14
CDR3aa: ASNRGTGRYTGELF

v_gene: TRBV7-6
d_gene: .
len: 12
CDR3aa: ASSSFDYQETQY

v_gene: TRBV4-1
d_gene: TRBD1
len: 13
CDR3aa: ASSQDSRGRETQY

v_gene: TRBV20-1
d_gene: TRBD1
len: 10
CDR3aa: SARDRAYGYT

v_gene: TRBV14
d_gene: TRBD1
len: 14
CDR3aa: ASSHLRTGGDYGYT

v_gene: TRBV28
d_gene: .
len: 13
CDR3aa: ASSLISSGANVLT

v_gene: TRBV18
d_gene: TRBD1
len: 16
CDR3aa: ASSPSRPGTGDTGELF

v_gene: TRBV28
d_gene: TRBD1
len: 12
CDR3aa: ASSLTTGETEAF

v_gene: TRBV7-2
d_gene: .
len: 12
CDR3aa: ASSPTGTQETQY

v_gene: TRBV28
d_gene: .
len: 13
CDR3aa: ASSSPRGAGQPQH

v_gene: TRBV29-1
d_gene: .
len: 10
CDR3aa: SVSIFDTEAF